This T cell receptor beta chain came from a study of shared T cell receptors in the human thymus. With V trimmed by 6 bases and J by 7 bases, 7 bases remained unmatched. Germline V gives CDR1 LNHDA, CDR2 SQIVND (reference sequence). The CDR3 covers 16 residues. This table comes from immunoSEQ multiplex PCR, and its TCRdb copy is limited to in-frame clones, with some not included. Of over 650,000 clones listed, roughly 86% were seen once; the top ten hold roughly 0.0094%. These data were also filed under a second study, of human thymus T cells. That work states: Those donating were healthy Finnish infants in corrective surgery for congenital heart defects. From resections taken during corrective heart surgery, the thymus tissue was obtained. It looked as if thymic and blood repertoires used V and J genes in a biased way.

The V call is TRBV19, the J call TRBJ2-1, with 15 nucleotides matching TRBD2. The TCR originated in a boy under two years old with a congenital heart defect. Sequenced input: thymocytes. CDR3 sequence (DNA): TGTGCCAGTAGGCGGACTAGCGGGGGGGCCGAGAATGAGCAGTTCTTC. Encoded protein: CASRRTSGGAENEQFF.